These 2 T cell receptor beta chains share one sample of origin, sequenced in a study of cytomegalovirus exposure and HLA in healthy donors. The PCR used 60 Vbeta and 13 Jbeta primers. The table came from immunoSEQ multiplex PCR; TCRdb's copy has only in-frame clones and leaves some out. Here the sample spans about 190,000 clones, approximately 80% being singletons. Sample: PBMCs. The receptors come from a man aged 35 to 55 in good health and CMV-seropositive.

This chain uses TRBV7-8 with TRBJ2-5; 9 bases match TRBD1. CDR1 and CDR2 (germline): SGHVS, FQNEAQ. V trimming: 4 bases; J trimming: 2 bases; junction bases outside the gene matches: 2. The CDR3 sequence is 14 residues long. CDR3: CASSWTGEQETQYF. DNA for the CDR3: TGTGCCAGCAGCTGGACAGGGGAACAAGAGACCCAGTACTTC.

The chain uses TRBV11-2 and TRBJ2-1; TRBD2 matches at 8 bases. The J segment lost 4 bases and the V segment lost 11 bases, leaving 13 bases of the junction unmatched. Germline V CDR1 and CDR2: SGHAT, FQNNGV. CDR3 length equals 15 residues. The CDR3 DNA sequence: TGTGCCGACCGGCCCCCGGGGGGGCTATACAATGAGCAGTTCTTC. It specifies CADRPPGGLYNEQFF.